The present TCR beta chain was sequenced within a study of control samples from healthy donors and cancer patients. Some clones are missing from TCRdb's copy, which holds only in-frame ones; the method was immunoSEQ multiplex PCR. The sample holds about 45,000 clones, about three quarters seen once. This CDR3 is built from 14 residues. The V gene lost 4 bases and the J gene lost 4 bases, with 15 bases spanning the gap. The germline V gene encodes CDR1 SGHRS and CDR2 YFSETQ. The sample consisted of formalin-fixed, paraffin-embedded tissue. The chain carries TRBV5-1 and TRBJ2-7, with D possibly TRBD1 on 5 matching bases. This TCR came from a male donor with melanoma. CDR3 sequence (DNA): TGCGCCAGCAGCCCCAGGGTCCTTATGTACGAGCAGTACTTC. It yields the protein CASSPRVLMYEQYF.